These 25 T cell receptor beta chains were all obtained from the same sample, sequenced in a study of Tregs in tolerant kidney transplant recipients. Profiled with immunoSEQ multiplex PCR; TCRdb holds only in-frame clones, not every one. The table lists 60,000 to 65,000 clones, 95% to 98% of them singletons, with 0.3% to 0.4% in the top ten. Here the sequenced sample was Tregs from blood, taken before the transplant. All receptors derive from a human donor who received a combined kidney and bone marrow transplant.

The chain uses TRBV20-1 and TRBJ1-1; no definite D call. The germline V and J ends were trimmed by 4 bases and 5 bases, with 8 bases remaining between them. CDR3 size: 11 residues. Germline V CDR1 and CDR2: DFQATT, SNEGSKA (reference sequence). The CDR3 coding sequence is TGCAGTGCTACCCTTCGGACTGAAGCTTTCTTT. Amino acid sequence: CSATLRTEAFF.

The V and J genes are TRBV19 and TRBJ2-7; D possibly corresponds to TRBD2 (6 bases). Germline V gene data show CDR1 as LNHDA and CDR2 as SQIVND (reference sequence). The V end lost 3 bases, the J end lost 2 bases, and 14 bases lay between the germline ends. The CDR3 extends over 15 amino acids. CDR3 protein: CASSIMSGDPYEQYF. The CDR3 DNA sequence: TGTGCCAGTAGTATTATGTCGGGAGACCCCTACGAGCAGTACTTC.

This rearrangement joins TRBV5-1 to TRBJ2-1; 7 bases are shared with TRBD1. V shed 5 bases and J 2 bases; nucleotides not matched to a gene: 7. The CDR3 covers 15 residues. From germline, CDR1 is SGHRS and CDR2 YFSETQ. The CDR3 reads CASRSLQGTYNEQFF. CDR3 sequence (DNA): TGCGCCAGCAGGAGCCTACAGGGGACCTACAATGAGCAGTTCTTC.

The V and J genes are TRBV7-8 and TRBJ2-7, with TRBD1 identical over 7 bases. J was trimmed by 3 bases and V by 5 bases; bases with no gene match: 10. The CDR3 sequence is 15 residues long. Per the germline V gene, CDR1 is SGHVS and CDR2 is FQNEAQ. CDR3 sequence: CASSPRPGGNYEQYF. Here the CDR3 DNA reads TGTGCCAGCAGCCCTCGGCCAGGGGGAAACTACGAGCAGTACTTC. The variable domain in full, completed from reference TRBV7-8 and TRBJ2-7, reads GAGVSQSPRYKVAKRGQDVALRCDPISGHVSLFWYQQALGQGPEFLTYFQNEAQLDKSGLPSDRFFAERPEGSVSTLKIQRTQQEDSAVYLCASSPRPGGNYEQYFGPGTRLTVT.

The chain links TRBV27 to TRBJ1-2, with a possible D match to TRBD1 (5 bases). Germline V gene sequence: CDR1 MNHEY, CDR2 SMNVEV (reference sequence). The CDR3 is 14 residues long. Trimming left V 7 bases short and J 8 bases short, with 20 bases between. This CDR3 reads CASTDFQGSRGYTF. The CDR3 nucleotides read TGTGCCAGCACCGACTTCCAGGGTTCACGGGGCTACACCTTC.

This clone was picked up a small number of times. This chain uses TRBV30 with TRBJ1-6; D perhaps matches TRBD1 (5 bases). V shed 0 bases and J shed 7 bases, with 10 bases lying between them. Germline CDR1 GTSNPN, CDR2 SVGIG (reference sequence). The CDR3 is 14 residues long. The CDR3 region has the DNA TGTGCCTGGAGTGTAAGGGGTACGAATTCACCCCTCCACTTT. Encoded protein: CAWSVRGTNSPLHF. The full variable domain, rest sourced from reference TRBV30 and TRBJ1-6, is SQTIHQWPATLVQPVGSPLSLECTVEGTSNPNLYWYRQAAGRGLQLLFYSVGIGQISSEVPQNLSASRPQDRQFILSSKKLLLSDSGFYLCAWSVRGTNSPLHFGNGTRLTVT.

The chain recombines TRBV27 with TRBJ1-1; TRBD1 agrees at 8 bases. Unmatched junction bases numbered 2, after V lost 4 bases and J lost 7 bases. The CDR3 loop spans 12 amino acids. CDR1 and CDR2 from the germline V gene are MNHEY and SMNVEV (reference sequence). Written as DNA, the CDR3 is TGTGCCAGCAGTTCGACAGGGGTTGAAGCTTTCTTT. It is translated as CASSSTGVEAFF.

The chain is built from TRBV5-1 and TRBJ2-3; 7 bases fit TRBD2. The CDR3 spans 17 residues. From germline, CDR1 is SGHRS and CDR2 YFSETQ. V shed 2 bases and J 2 bases; nucleotides not matched to a gene: 11. The CDR3 loop is CASSLGAGTTYTDTQYF. For the CDR3, the DNA is TGCGCCAGCAGCTTAGGAGCCGGGACTACATACACAGATACGCAGTATTTT.

The V and J genes are TRBV5-1 and TRBJ1-1, with no clear D. The CDR3 contains 14 residues. The germline V gene has CDR1 SGHRS and CDR2 YFSETQ. V lost 4 bases, J lost 5 bases, and 15 bases lay in between. This CDR3 reads CASSPLGAYTEAFF. CDR3 in DNA: TGCGCCAGCAGCCCCTTGGGCGCCTATACTGAAGCTTTCTTT.

The CDR3 is CASSYSIMATQYF. CDR3 DNA sequence: TGTGCCAGCAGTTACTCGATTATGGCGACCCAGTACTTC. The chain combines TRBV6-5 with TRBJ2-5; the D is unclear. The germline V and J ends were trimmed by 0 bases and 7 bases, with 9 bases remaining between them. Per the germline V gene, CDR1 is MNHEY and CDR2 is SVGAGI. CDR3 size: 13 residues.

This rearrangement joins TRBV5-4 to TRBJ2-5, with 14 bases identical to TRBD2. CDR3 length: 17 amino acids. V trimming: 4 bases; J trimming: 0 bases; junction bases outside the gene matches: 5. Per the germline V gene, CDR1 is SGHNT and CDR2 is YYREEE (reference sequence). CDR3 coding DNA: TGTGCCAGCAGCCGCGGGACTAGCGGGAGTCACCAAGAGACCCAGTACTTC. This encodes CASSRGTSGSHQETQYF.

The chain couples TRBV7-6 to TRBJ2-3, with 7 bases matching TRBD1. The germline CDR1 and CDR2 sequences are SGHVS and FNYEAQ. CDR3 length: 12 residues. J was trimmed by 7 bases and V by 5 bases; bases with no gene match: 3. CDR3 sequence (DNA): TGTGCCAGCAGCCACAGGGGAAATACGCAGTATTTT. This encodes CASSHRGNTQYF.

The chain employs TRBV28 and TRBJ1-2; TRBD1 might be the D (6 bases). The CDR3 is 12 amino acids. Trimming took 7 bases from V and 7 from J, leaving 13 bases between them. CDR1 is MDHEN and CDR2 is SYDVKM in the germline V gene. CDR3 residues: CASKQGFVGYTF. DNA of the CDR3: TGTGCCAGCAAACAGGGCTTTGTTGGCTACACCTTC.

The chain combines TRBV23-1 with TRBJ2-1, with 11 nucleotides matching TRBD2. TRBV23-1 is sorted into the ORF group, with uncertain function. CDR3 length equals 16 residues. V was pared by 9 bases and J by 5 bases, with 12 bases of the junction left unmatched. CDR3 amino acids: CARVAGGPTVHNEQFF. DNA of the CDR3: TGCGCCAGGGTAGCGGGAGGGCCAACGGTCCACAATGAGCAGTTCTTC.

The rearrangement joins TRBV4-2 to TRBJ2-1, with 8 bases aligning to TRBD2. Germline V CDR1 and CDR2: LGHNA, YNFKEQ. The CDR3 loop spans 15 amino acids. V trimming: 4 bases; J trimming: 5 bases; junction bases outside the gene matches: 7. The CDR3 spells CASSLRGGPHNEQFF. CDR3 DNA sequence: TGTGCCAGCAGCCTCCGGGGGGGCCCCCACAATGAGCAGTTCTTC.

The chain has TRBV4-3 and TRBJ2-4; TRBD1 might be the D (5 bases). CDR3 length: 17 amino acids. Germline CDR1 is LGHNA and CDR2 is YSLEER. Trimming pared 1 base from V and 0 bases from J, leaving 13 bases between. The CDR3 is CASSQAGNWKAKNIQYF. The CDR3 nucleotides are TGCGCCAGCAGCCAAGCAGGGAATTGGAAAGCCAAAAACATTCAGTACTTC.

This clone was counted once. The chain is built from TRBV15 and TRBJ1-4, with D unclear. The CDR3 is 12 amino acids. V gave up 0 bases and J gave up 11 bases, with 7 bases separating them. Germline CDR1 is LNHNV and CDR2 is YYDKDF (reference sequence). The CDR3 nucleotides are TGTGCCACCAGCAGAGATGTCCGTAAACTGTTTTTT. Protein sequence: CATSRDVRKLFF.

This clone has only one observation. The chain has TRBV4-2 and TRBJ2-4; TRBD2 matches at 7 bases. V was clipped by 1 base and J by 0 bases; unmatched bases: 3. The CDR3 is 16 amino acids. Germline CDR1 reads LGHNA; CDR2 reads YNFKEQ. The CDR3 protein is CASSQAGEGAKNIQYF. CDR3 coding DNA: TGTGCCAGCAGCCAAGCTGGGGAGGGAGCCAAAAACATTCAGTACTTC.

The chain carries TRBV20-1 and TRBJ2-5; D might be TRBD2 (6 bases). V lost 2 bases and J lost 5, with 6 bases in between. The CDR3 covers 11 residues. The germline gives CDR1 DFQATT, CDR2 SNEGSKA (reference sequence). The CDR3 protein is CSARLAETQYF. Written as DNA, the CDR3 is TGCAGTGCTAGACTAGCGGAGACCCAGTACTTC.

The chain links TRBV28 to TRBJ2-7; 10 bases align to TRBD1. This CDR3 contains 16 residues. CDR1 MDHEN and CDR2 SYDVKM come from the germline V gene. The trim removed 5 bases at V and 2 bases at J, leaving 9 bases unmatched. The CDR3 region is CASSGPAGQGTYEQYF. In DNA form, the CDR3 reads TGTGCCAGCAGTGGCCCTGCGGGACAGGGGACCTACGAGCAGTACTTC.

This sequence joins TRBV7-2 and TRBJ2-1, with TRBD2 matching 7 bases. The CDR3 has 15 residues. After removal of 7 bases from V and 6 bases from J, the junction contained 12 bases not matched to a gene. Germline CDR1 and CDR2: SGHTA and FQGNSA. CDR3 DNA sequence: TGTGCCAGCACCCCTACTGGACTAGACCTCAATGAGCAGTTCTTC. Amino acids: CASTPTGLDLNEQFF.

V usage is TRBV11-3 and J usage is TRBJ2-7, with unresolved D. Looked up from germline, CDR1 is SGHNT and CDR2 is YENEEA. V was shortened by 0 bases and J by 4 bases, with 7 bases between the two germline ends. CDR3 length: 13 amino acids. The CDR3 coding sequence is TGTGCCAGCAGCTTAGATACGGTGTACGAGCAGTACTTC. Amino acid sequence: CASSLDTVYEQYF. The variable domain in full, completed from reference TRBV11-3 and TRBJ2-7, reads EAGVVQSPRYKIIEKKQPVAFWCNPISGHNTLYWYLQNLGQGPELLIRYENEEAVDDSQLPKDRFSAERLKGVDSTLKIQPAELGDSAVYLCASSLDTVYEQYFGPGTRLTVT.

The chain uses TRBV5-6 and TRBJ1-2, with TRBD1 identical over 8 bases. Germline V gives CDR1 SGHDT, CDR2 YYEEEE. V lost 0 bases and J lost 9; bases outside the gene matches: 4. The CDR3 covers 13 residues. CDR3 sequence: CASSLGTGIRYTF. CDR3 bases: TGTGCCAGCAGCTTGGGGACAGGGATCCGCTACACCTTC.

CDR3 amino acids: CASSRQGGTEAFF. The DNA for the CDR3 is TGTGCCAGCAGTAGACAGGGGGGCACTGAAGCTTTCTTT. V gene TRBV2 combines with J gene TRBJ1-1; TRBD1 agrees at 9 bases. J was trimmed by 4 bases and V by 5 bases; bases with no gene match: 2. The CDR3 loop spans 13 amino acids. Germline V lookup: CDR1 SNHLY, CDR2 FYNNEI.

The chain carries TRBV7-2 and TRBJ2-7, with 7 bases aligning to TRBD2. The CDR3 has 15 residues. Trimming at V came to 5 bases and at J to 1 base, leaving 8 bases not matched to a gene. Germline V gene data show CDR1 as SGHTA and CDR2 as FQGNSA. The CDR3 DNA follows: TGTGCCAGCAGCAAAACCTTCGGGGGGTCCTACGAGCAGTACTTC. This sequence encodes CASSKTFGGSYEQYF.